These 8 T cell receptor beta chains were all obtained from the same sample, sequenced in a study of PD-1 blockade in classical Hodgkin lymphoma. Regarding time point: newly diagnosed, previously untreated cHL patient sample. CD4+ T cells were purified from thawed PBMCs by magnetic negative selection. Sequenced by immunoSEQ multiplex PCR; TCRdb stores in-frame clones only, minus some. Of about 20,000 clones detected, around 81% appear once; the ten largest clones hold approximately 1.3%. Input material: CD4+ T cells from blood. These receptors were taken from a human donor with classical Hodgkin lymphoma.

There are a few counts of this clone. This chain uses TRBV5-1 with TRBJ2-5; 8 bases are shared with TRBD1. Germline V gene lookup returns CDR1 SGHRS and CDR2 YFSETQ. This CDR3 comprises 13 residues. The ends lost 3 bases at V and 3 bases at J; junction bases unmatched: 1. The CDR3 sequence: CASSSTGEETQYF. The CDR3 region has the DNA TGCGCCAGCAGCTCGACAGGGGAAGAGACCCAGTACTTC.

The chain joins TRBV2 to TRBJ1-5, with no clear D. In germline, CDR1 is SNHLY, CDR2 FYNNEI. V lost 1 base and J 9 bases, leaving 16 bases between the germline ends. CDR3 length equals 15 residues. CDR3 protein: CASSEEGPGLGPQHF. Written as DNA, the CDR3 is TGTGCCAGCAGTGAAGAGGGCCCGGGCCTGGGGCCCCAGCATTTT.

This chain links TRBV6-6 with TRBJ2-1, with TRBD2 matching 9 bases. The CDR3 runs 16 residues. The J segment lost 2 bases and the V segment lost 3 bases, leaving 5 bases of the junction unmatched. Looked up from germline, CDR1 is MNHNY and CDR2 is SVGAGI (reference sequence). This chain's CDR3 is CASSYGGGRAYNEQFF. CDR3 nucleotide sequence: TGTGCCAGCAGTTATGGAGGCGGGAGGGCCTACAATGAGCAGTTCTTC.

The genes are TRBV9 and TRBJ1-1; 7 bases map to TRBD1. The CDR3 is made up of 15 amino acids. Germline V gene lookup returns CDR1 SGDLS and CDR2 YYNGEE. V dropped 3 bases and J dropped 7; count of bases not matched to a gene: 12. CDR3 bases: TGTGCCAGCAGCGGTGCCGGGACAGAGACCATTGAAGCTTTCTTT. This gives the protein CASSGAGTETIEAFF.

The rearrangement links TRBV19 to TRBJ1-1; D not resolved. Germline CDR1 LNHDA, CDR2 SQIVND (reference sequence). V lost 3 bases and J lost 1, with 9 bases in between. CDR3 length: 14 residues. CDR3 sequence reads: CASSIRWGNTEAFF. The CDR3, as DNA: TGTGCCAGTAGTATCAGGTGGGGGAACACTGAAGCTTTCTTT.

The chain combines TRBV4-2 with TRBJ1-4; TRBD1 might be the D (5 bases). The CDR3 length is 15 residues. Germline values: CDR1 LGHNA, CDR2 YNFKEQ. V lost 5 bases, J lost 5 bases, and 15 bases lay in between. As DNA, the CDR3 is TGTGCCAGCAGCTTCCGGGACTCGGGAAATGAAAAACTGTTTTTT. Protein: CASSFRDSGNEKLFF.

This clone has only one observation. This sequence joins TRBV29-1 and TRBJ2-1, with 8 bases identical to TRBD1. V trimming: 0 bases; J trimming: 6 bases; junction bases outside the gene matches: 7. Per the germline V gene, CDR1 is SQVTM and CDR2 is ANQGSEA. The CDR3 spans 15 residues. CDR3 bases: TGCAGCGTTGAAGAGTTTCAGGGGGCCTTCAATGAGCAGTTCTTC. Residues: CSVEEFQGAFNEQFF.

This CDR3 is CASSGRTSGVISYEQYF. The CDR3 coding sequence is TGTGCCAGCAGTGGTAGGACTAGCGGGGTGATTTCCTACGAGCAGTACTTC. The V gene is TRBV25-1, the J gene TRBJ2-7; 12 bases align to TRBD2. Per the germline V gene, CDR1 is MGHDK and CDR2 is SYGVNS. Trimming cost V 4 bases and J 1 base; bases outside gene matches: 8. CDR3 size: 17 residues.